This T cell receptor beta chain was identified in a study of CD4 T cells in relation to SARS-CoV-2 and coronaviruses. The overall study: Negative control cultures got HIV-1 Nef peptides or no peptide.

V was trimmed by 3 bases and J by 2 bases, leaving 7 bases between them. CDR3 length: 13 amino acids. Looked up from germline, CDR1 is SGHNT and CDR2 is YYREEE (reference sequence). Unexposed donor CD4+ T cells date from 2011-2018, before the COVID-19 pandemic. Isolation of CD4+ T cells took place after about 9 days in culture. Cells permitting, SARS-CoV-2 S/N and four cold-coronavirus spikes were tested on unexposed-donor CD4+ T cells. The method was immunoSEQ multiplex PCR; TCRdb's version includes in-frame clones alone and lacks a portion of them. Here the sample spans roughly 23,000 clones, roughly 70% being singletons. A note on this clone: The antigen is undetermined.

The V gene is TRBV5-4, the J gene TRBJ2-3; D is unclear. The TCR was taken from a human donor in good health. What was sequenced was CD4+ T cells from PBMCs, cultured in vitro. The CDR3 DNA reads TGTGCCAGCAGCTCTGACTCCACAGATACGCAGTATTTT. The encoded protein is CASSSDSTDTQYF.